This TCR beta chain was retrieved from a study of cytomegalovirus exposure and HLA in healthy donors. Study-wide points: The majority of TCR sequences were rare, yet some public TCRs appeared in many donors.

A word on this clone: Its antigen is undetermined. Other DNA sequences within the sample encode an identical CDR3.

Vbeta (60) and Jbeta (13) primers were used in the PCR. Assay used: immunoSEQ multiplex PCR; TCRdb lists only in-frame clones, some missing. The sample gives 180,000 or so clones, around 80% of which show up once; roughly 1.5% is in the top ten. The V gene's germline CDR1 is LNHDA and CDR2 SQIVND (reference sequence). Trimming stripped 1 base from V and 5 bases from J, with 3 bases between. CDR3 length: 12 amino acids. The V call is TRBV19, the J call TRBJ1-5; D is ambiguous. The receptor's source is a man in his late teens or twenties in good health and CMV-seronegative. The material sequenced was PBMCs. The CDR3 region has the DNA TGTGCCAGTAGTATAGGGCATCAGCCCCAGCATTTT. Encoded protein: CASSIGHQPQHF.